This is a list of T cell receptor beta chains from one sample in a study of blood T cell repertoires in COVID-19. The assay was immunoSEQ multiplex PCR, and TCRdb's table has in-frame clones only and misses some. The table shows approximately 240,000 clones, with roughly 80% occurring only once. Sequencing was done on a sample of peripheral blood. The receptors derive from an elderly woman with active or convalescent COVID-19. The CDR3 runs from the conserved cysteine through the conserved F or W. A D gene is named only where the DNA matches it firmly. Not every row has a clone size; where given, it reads once, few, many or a size class.

TRBJ1-2 | 13 | NA | once | TRBV12-3/TRBV12-4 | CASSFSRNYGYTF | TGTGCCAGCAGTTTTTCCAGAAACTATGGCTACACCTTC
TRBJ1-4 | 16 | NA | NA | TRBV7-9 | CASSLASGLDNEKLFF | TGTGCCAGCAGCTTAGCATCGGGGTTGGATAATGAAAAACTGTTTTTT
TRBJ2-5 | 17 | TRBD2 | NA | TRBV7-9 | CASSSGLAGVWGETQYF | TGTGCCAGCAGCTCCGGACTAGCGGGAGTGTGGGGAGAGACCCAGTACTTC
TRBJ1-6 | 17 | NA | few | TRBV28 | CASSPATRGLLNSPLHF | TGTGCCAGCAGTCCAGCTACGCGGGGCCTCCTCAATTCACCCCTCCACTTT
TRBJ1-2 | 15 | TRBD1 | NA | TRBV5-1 | CASSLAWDRAYGYTF | TGCGCCAGCAGCTTGGCCTGGGACAGGGCCTATGGCTACACCTTC
TRBJ1-5 | 13 | NA | NA | TRBV6-1 | CASSEQRQQPQHF | TGTGCCAGCAGTGAACAACGACAGCAGCCCCAGCATTTT
TRBJ1-6 | 14 | NA | NA | TRBV28 | CASRTRDTNSPLHF | TGTGCCAGCAGAACTCGGGACACAAATTCACCCCTCCACTTT
TRBJ2-1 | 20 | TRBD2 | NA | TRBV29-1 | CSVEMFGGTSGRSEYNEQFF | TGCAGCGTTGAGATGTTTGGTGGGACTAGCGGGAGGTCGGAATACAATGAGCAGTTCTTC
TRBJ1-2 | 16 | TRBD1 | few | TRBV28 | CASSYADRGANYGYTF | TGTGCCAGCAGTTATGCTGACAGGGGAGCTAACTATGGCTACACCTTC
TRBJ2-5 | 13 | TRBD2 | NA | TRBV10-3 | CAILEAGGETQYF | TGTGCCATCCTTGAGGCGGGAGGGGAGACCCAGTACTTC
TRBJ1-4 | 14 | TRBD1 | NA | TRBV2 | CASRKGQGNEKLFF | TGTGCCAGCAGGAAGGGACAGGGGAATGAAAAACTGTTTTTT
TRBJ1-1 | 13 | NA | NA | TRBV28 | CASSSPGRREAFF | TGTGCCAGCAGTTCACCCGGGAGACGTGAAGCTTTCTTT
TRBJ1-2 | 13 | NA | NA | TRBV18 | CASSPQGEGGYTF | TGTGCCAGCTCACCACAGGGTGAGGGCGGCTACACCTTC
TRBJ1-2 | 14 | NA | NA | TRBV28 | CASKWAAPNYGYTF | TGTGCCAGTAAGTGGGCAGCTCCTAACTATGGCTACACCTTC
TRBJ2-2 | 16 | NA | few | TRBV18 | CASSPQGHQNTGELFF | TGTGCCAGCTCACCGCAGGGTCATCAGAACACCGGGGAGCTGTTTTTT
TRBJ1-1 | 11 | NA | NA | TRBV2 | CASSTVAEAFF | TGTGCCAGCTCTACAGTGGCTGAAGCTTTCTTT
TRBJ1-3 | 11 | NA | once | TRBV12-3/TRBV12-4 | CASTLGNTIYF | TGTGCCAGCACCTTGGGAAACACCATATATTTT
TRBJ1-2 | 14 | TRBD1 | NA | TRBV6-5 | CASRTQDRAHGYTF | TGTGCCAGCAGGACCCAAGACAGGGCCCATGGCTACACCTTC
TRBJ1-1 | 13 | NA | NA | TRBV30 | CAWSKDRNTEAFF | TGTGCCTGGAGTAAGGACAGGAACACTGAAGCTTTCTTT